Each of the 27 T cell receptor beta chains below was sequenced from the same sample in a study of cytomegalovirus exposure and HLA in healthy donors. PCR used 60 Vbeta primers and 13 Jbeta primers. Profiled with immunoSEQ multiplex PCR; TCRdb holds only in-frame clones, not every one. The sample contains roughly 100,000 clones, 60% to 70% of which appear only once. Sequencing input: PBMCs. These receptors were taken from a man aged 25-45 years in good health and CMV-seropositive.

This chain links TRBV27 with TRBJ1-6; 9 bases agree with TRBD1. The germline V gene has CDR1 MNHEY and CDR2 SMNVEV (reference sequence). This CDR3 contains 14 residues. The trim removed 8 bases at V and 11 bases at J, leaving 10 bases unmatched. CDR3 residues: CASSPGTGRAPLHF. CDR3 DNA: TGTGCCAGCTCCCCCGGGACAGGGAGGGCACCCCTCCACTTT.

The chain recombines TRBV7-3 with TRBJ2-2; D is unclear. The CDR3 covers 14 residues. V gave up 1 base and J gave up 7 bases, with 10 bases separating them. In germline, CDR1 is SGHTA, CDR2 FQGTGA. The DNA of the CDR3 is TGTGCCAGCAGCTTAATGCTAGTTAGCGGGGAGCTGTTTTTT. It is translated as CASSLMLVSGELFF. The full variable domain, with the rest looked up from reference TRBV7-3 and TRBJ2-2, is GAGVSQTPSNKVTEKGKYVELRCDPISGHTALYWYRQSLGQGPEFLIYFQGTGAADDSGLPNDRFFAVRPEGSVSTLKIQRTERGDSAVYLCASSLMLVSGELFFGEGSRLTVL.

The chain links TRBV5-8 to TRBJ1-2; D is ambiguous. The germline V and J ends were trimmed by 1 base and 4 bases, with 11 bases remaining between them. The CDR3 extends over 14 amino acids. Germline CDR1 reads SGHTS; CDR2 reads YDEGEE. CDR3: CASSLLGEGYGYTF. For the CDR3, the DNA is TGTGCCAGCAGCTTGTTGGGCGAGGGCTATGGCTACACCTTC.

The chain employs TRBV2 and TRBJ1-2, with D perhaps matching TRBD1 (6 bases). The CDR3 sequence is 15 residues long. Trimming removed 3 bases from V and 8 bases from J, with 19 bases in between. CDR1 and CDR2 from the germline V gene are SNHLY and FYNNEI. In DNA form, the CDR3 reads TGTGCCAGCAGTGAGGAGGGGGAGGGGGTCAGAGGCTACACCTTC. Translation gives CASSEEGEGVRGYTF. The complete variable domain, with remaining parts taken from reference TRBV2 and TRBJ1-2, reads EPEVTQTPSHQVTQMGQEVILRCVPISNHLYFYWYRQILGQKVEFLVSFYNNEISEKSEIFDDQFSVERPDGSNFTLKIRSTKLEDSAMYFCASSEEGEGVRGYTFGSGTRLTVV.

This clone was observed a handful of times. CDR3 sequence reads: CASSLWGSGGEKNIQYF. The CDR3 bases are TGTGCCAGCAGCTTGTGGGGTAGCGGGGGGGAGAAAAACATTCAGTACTTC. The rearrangement uses TRBV13 and TRBJ2-4, with 11 nucleotides matching TRBD2. The trim removed 3 bases at V and 4 bases at J, leaving 8 bases unmatched. Germline V gene data show CDR1 as PRHDT and CDR2 as FYEKMQ (reference sequence). The CDR3 is 17 amino acids.

This clone came up a few times. V and J are TRBV19 and TRBJ2-7; no reliable D call. Germline loops: CDR1 LNHDA, CDR2 SQIVND (reference sequence). With 4 bases removed from V and 1 base from J, the gap between germline ends came to 11 bases. The CDR3 extends over 14 amino acids. The chain's CDR3 is CASSSTAISYEQYF. CDR3 sequence (DNA): TGTGCCAGTAGTAGTACTGCTATTTCCTACGAGCAGTACTTC.

This clone was recorded a few times. V and J are TRBV7-6 and TRBJ1-1, with TRBD1 as a possible D gene (5 bases). The CDR3 runs 13 residues. V dropped 6 bases and J dropped 4 bases, with 12 bases sitting between them. Germline CDR1 reads SGHVS; CDR2 reads FNYEAQ. The CDR3 DNA follows: TGTGCCAGCAGAACAGGTTCGGGCACTGAAGCTTTCTTT. Its protein product is CASRTGSGTEAFF.

V usage is TRBV18 and J usage is TRBJ1-5; D is uncertain. The CDR3 consists of 12 residues. The germline CDR1 and CDR2 sequences are KGHSH and LQKENI. Trimming cost V 3 bases and J 7 bases, with 7 bases left between them. The CDR3 loop reads CASSPGDQPQHF. In DNA form, the CDR3 reads TGTGCCAGCTCACCGGGAGACCAGCCCCAGCATTTT.

The chain recombines TRBV5-1 with TRBJ1-2, with 7 bases fitting TRBD1. This CDR3 has 17 amino acids. After removal of 0 bases from V and 0 bases from J, the junction contained 8 bases not matched to a gene. Germline V gene data show CDR1 as SGHRS and CDR2 as YFSETQ. The CDR3 coding sequence is TGCGCCAGCAGCTTGGAAGGGACAGCCGCTTCTAACTATGGCTACACCTTC. Translating gives CASSLEGTAASNYGYTF.

This clone has a handful of counts. The genes are TRBV5-6 and TRBJ1-1, with D hard to call. This CDR3 is 13 amino acids long. V was clipped by 0 bases and J by 1 base, with 4 bases between them. Germline V gene sequence: CDR1 SGHDT, CDR2 YYEEEE. The CDR3 DNA sequence: TGTGCCAGCAGCTTGGCGGGGAACACTGAAGCTTTCTTT. It is translated as CASSLAGNTEAFF.

This rearrangement joins TRBV18 to TRBJ2-7; D unresolved. This CDR3 comprises 14 residues. V was trimmed by 6 bases and J by 3 bases, leaving 15 bases between them. CDR1 and CDR2 (germline): KGHSH, LQKENI. For the CDR3, the DNA is TGTGCCAGCTCCGAGGCACTTTCCCTCTACGAGCAGTACTTC. This encodes CASSEALSLYEQYF.

The chain has TRBV9 and TRBJ2-7, with no clear D. The germline V gene encodes CDR1 SGDLS and CDR2 YYNGEE. The V end was cut by 3 bases, the J end by 13 bases, with 17 bases between. CDR3 length: 12 residues. In DNA form, the CDR3 reads TGTGCCAGCAGCGATCAGACGGGTAGGTTTTACTTC. It translates to CASSDQTGRFYF.

This clone was counted a single time. The gene calls are TRBV5-8 and TRBJ1-5; D gene ambiguous. Trimming pared 2 bases from V and 9 bases from J, leaving 12 bases between. The length of the CDR3 is 13 residues. Germline V lookup: CDR1 SGHTS, CDR2 YDEGEE. The CDR3 sequence is CASSFTALGPQHF. Here the CDR3 DNA reads TGTGCCAGCAGCTTTACAGCCCTGGGGCCCCAGCATTTT.

The chain has TRBV4-2 and TRBJ2-3, with D tentatively TRBD1 (7 bases). The CDR3 extends over 15 amino acids. V was cut by 4 bases and J by 4 bases, with 15 bases left in between. Germline V gene data show CDR1 as LGHNA and CDR2 as YNFKEQ. For the CDR3, the DNA is TGTGCCAGCAGCCCCGAAGGAGGGGGCCCAGATACGCAGTATTTT. As protein: CASSPEGGGPDTQYF.

The CDR3 spells CASSLRDSPNDGYTF. For the CDR3, the DNA is TGTGCCAGCAGCCTACGGGACAGTCCCAATGATGGCTACACCTTC. This chain links TRBV11-3 with TRBJ1-2; TRBD1 agrees at 7 bases. J lost 6 bases, V lost 5 bases, and 12 bases had no gene match. CDR3 length: 15 amino acids. CDR1 and CDR2 (germline): SGHNT, YENEEA.

As regards this clone: The sample holds other DNA sequences that translate to the same CDR3. The chain has TRBV29-1 and TRBJ1-2; tentative D call: TRBD1 (5 bases). CDR1 SQVTM and CDR2 ANQGSEA come from the germline V gene. V dropped 5 bases and J dropped 4 bases, with 8 bases sitting between them. The CDR3 is 11 amino acids. The DNA for the CDR3 is TGCAGCGTTCAGACAGCCTATGGCTACACCTTC. Its protein is CSVQTAYGYTF.

The chain combines TRBV29-1 with TRBJ2-5; D perhaps matches TRBD2 (6 bases). In germline, CDR1 is SQVTM, CDR2 ANQGSEA. The CDR3 contains 12 residues. V was trimmed by 7 bases and J by 3 bases, leaving 12 bases between them. The CDR3 loop reads CSAGGGEETQYF. The CDR3 nucleotides read TGCAGCGCTGGAGGCGGGGAAGAGACCCAGTACTTC.

This chain uses TRBV19 with TRBJ2-1; D ambiguous. CDR1 is LNHDA, CDR2 SQIVND, per germline (reference sequence). This CDR3 spans 12 amino acids. The V and J ends lost 8 bases and 9 bases respectively, with 14 bases between them. CDR3 coding DNA: TGTGCCAGTCTCCGTCGAGCGAGTGAGCAGTTCTTC. It encodes CASLRRASEQFF.

This rearrangement joins TRBV14 to TRBJ1-1; 7 nucleotides agree with TRBD1. V shed 0 bases and J 0 bases; nucleotides not matched to a gene: 10. The CDR3 is made up of 18 amino acids. Germline CDR1 SGHDN, CDR2 FVKESK. The CDR3 DNA reads TGTGCCAGCAGCCAAGATTGGAGAGGGGGCAGGATGAACACTGAAGCTTTCTTT. This encodes CASSQDWRGGRMNTEAFF.

The V and J genes are TRBV4-2 and TRBJ2-3; D is perhaps TRBD2 (6 bases). The germline gives CDR1 LGHNA, CDR2 YNFKEQ. V was trimmed by 1 base and J by 0 bases, leaving 11 bases between them. The CDR3 loop spans 16 amino acids. CDR3 region: CASSQGSGGSTDTQYF. The CDR3 DNA reads as TGTGCCAGCAGCCAAGGGTCCGGGGGAAGCACAGATACGCAGTATTTT.

This chain uses TRBV4-1 with TRBJ2-7; D is unresolved. V shed 4 bases and J shed 5 bases, with 15 bases lying between them. This CDR3 is 14 amino acids long. Germline values: CDR1 MGHRA, CDR2 YSYEKL. The CDR3 region is CASSRQVRQHEQYF. The DNA for the CDR3 is TGCGCCAGCAGCCGCCAAGTGAGGCAGCACGAGCAGTACTTC.

The chain carries TRBV19 and TRBJ2-5; TRBD2 matches 9 bases. The CDR3 sequence is 15 residues long. V trimming: 4 bases; J trimming: 5 bases; junction bases outside the gene matches: 8. Looked up from germline, CDR1 is LNHDA and CDR2 is SQIVND (reference sequence). The DNA of the CDR3 is TGTGCCAGTAGTACGCGGGGGGGCCGATTTGAGACCCAGTACTTC. It translates to CASSTRGGRFETQYF.

The CDR3 DNA is TGTGCCAGTAGTGCGACAGGGATCCTTGGTGAAAAACTGTTTTTT. Translation: CASSATGILGEKLFF. The chain employs TRBV19 and TRBJ1-4; TRBD1 aligns across 7 bases. CDR1 and CDR2 (germline): LNHDA, SQIVND (reference sequence). The CDR3 spans 15 residues. The trim removed 5 bases at V and 7 bases at J, leaving 10 bases unmatched.

The chain joins TRBV27 to TRBJ1-3, with TRBD1 as a possible D gene (6 bases). The CDR3 is made up of 16 amino acids. Germline CDR1 MNHEY, CDR2 SMNVEV (reference sequence). V lost 6 bases and J lost 2, with 17 bases in between. DNA for the CDR3: TGTGCCAGCAGCCGAAATCCGGACAGAGCTGGAAACACCATATATTTT. This translates into CASSRNPDRAGNTIYF.

V is TRBV5-1 and J is TRBJ2-2, with D possibly TRBD2 on 5 matching bases. Germline lookup yields CDR1 SGHRS and CDR2 YFSETQ. There are 16 residues in the CDR3. V lost 0 bases, J lost 1 base, and 10 bases lay in between. In DNA, the CDR3 is TGCGCCAGCAGCTTGGCGATTGGGAGGAACACCGGGGAGCTGTTTTTT. It codes for CASSLAIGRNTGELFF.

The chain is built from TRBV5-5 and TRBJ1-1; D not certain. Trimming cost V 0 bases and J 1 base, with 10 bases left between them. In germline, CDR1 is SGHKS, CDR2 YYEKEE (reference sequence). This CDR3 region has 15 residues. CDR3 sequence: CASSLAGVPNTEAFF. For the CDR3, the DNA is TGTGCCAGCAGCTTGGCCGGGGTGCCGAACACTGAAGCTTTCTTT.

The chain joins TRBV10-2 to TRBJ1-3, with TRBD1 as a possible D gene (5 bases). The CDR3 has 15 residues. The V end was cut by 6 bases, the J end by 0 bases, with 12 bases between. Germline-derived CDR1 and CDR2 are WSHSY and SAAADI. CDR3 bases: TGCGCCAGCAGACCGACAGTTTCCTCTGGAAACACCATATATTTT. It codes for CASRPTVSSGNTIYF.